The rows below give T cell receptor beta chains drawn from one sample of a study of control samples from healthy donors and cancer patients. TCRdb's table, derived via immunoSEQ multiplex PCR, lists solely in-frame clones and lacks some. The sample has 140,000 or so clones; around 94% are singletons. Material for sequencing was PBMCs. The receptors shown here come from a man aged 55 to 69 with colorectal cancer. Both conserved end residues are part of each CDR3. A D gene is named only where the DNA matches it firmly. Not every row has a clone size; where given, it reads once, few, many or a size class.

TRBJ1-2,-,TRBV3-1/TRBV3-2,-,CASSQEGSGYTF,TGTGCCAGCAGCCAAGAGGGCTCGGGCTACACCTTC
TRBJ2-6,once,TRBV7-9,TRBD1,CASSFLSGQGVAGANVLTF,TGTGCCAGCAGCTTCCTCTCGGGACAGGGAGTAGCTGGGGCCAACGTCCTGACTTTC
TRBJ1-6,-,TRBV3-1/TRBV3-2,-,CASSHPSTASSYNSPLHF,TGTGCCAGCAGCCACCCCTCGACAGCTAGCTCCTATAATTCACCCCTCCACTTT
TRBJ2-5,once,TRBV18,-,CASSARDTIEETQYF,TGTGCCAGCTCAGCTCGGGACACCATCGAAGAGACCCAGTACTTC
TRBJ1-1,-,TRBV12-5,-,CASGLPPRRGSYTEAFF,TGTGCTAGTGGTTTGCCCCCGAGGAGGGGGTCTTACACTGAAGCTTTCTTT
TRBJ2-3,-,TRBV27,-,CASSFILGGGTDTQYF,TGTGCCAGCAGTTTCATCCTGGGGGGCGGCACAGATACGCAGTATTTT
TRBJ1-3,once,TRBV29-1,-,CSVEGLGGNTIYF,TGCAGCGTTGAAGGGCTAGGTGGAAACACCATATATTTT
TRBJ2-3,-,TRBV5-1,TRBD1,CASSLGSKGAEDTQYF,TGCGCCAGCAGCTTGGGGAGCAAGGGGGCGGAAGATACGCAGTATTTT
TRBJ1-4,-,TRBV7-9,-,CASEIQQNNEKLFF,TGTGCCAGCGAGATCCAACAAAATAATGAAAAACTGTTTTTT
TRBJ1-4,once,TRBV19,-,CASSISNEKLFF,TGTGCCAGTAGTATTAGTAATGAAAAACTGTTTTTT
TRBJ2-5,-,TRBV19,-,CASSIREGGVTQYF,TGTGCCAGTAGTATTAGGGAGGGGGGAGTGACCCAGTACTTC
TRBJ1-1,-,TRBV18,-,CASSSTGTNTEAFF,TGTGCCAGCTCATCTACAGGGACGAACACTGAAGCTTTCTTT
TRBJ2-7,few,TRBV2,-,CASRSTSSEQYF,TGTGCCAGCAGGTCAACTAGCTCCGAGCAGTACTTC
TRBJ1-1,-,TRBV6-5,TRBD1,CASSSQRTGGTEAFF,TGTGCCAGCAGTTCCCAACGGACAGGGGGCACTGAAGCTTTCTTT
TRBJ2-3,-,TRBV7-2,-,CASSVSGPDTQYF,TGTGCCAGCAGCGTGAGTGGGCCAGATACGCAGTATTTT
TRBJ2-3,-,TRBV18,-,CASSPPEWAGSTDTQYF,TGTGCCAGCTCCCCCCCGGAGTGGGCGGGGAGCACAGATACGCAGTATTTT
TRBJ1-2,once,TRBV18,TRBD1,CASSYMDRGSYGYTF,TGTGCCAGCTCATACATGGACAGGGGTAGCTATGGCTACACCTTC
TRBJ2-2,few,TRBV6-5,TRBD1,CASTQRTGPGELFF,TGTGCCAGCACCCAGCGGACAGGGCCCGGGGAGCTGTTTTTT
TRBJ2-7,-,TRBV5-1,-,CASSLAPGLGYEQYF,TGCGCCAGCAGCTTGGCCCCGGGATTAGGCTACGAGCAGTACTTC
TRBJ2-5,-,TRBV6-5,TRBD2,CASRTSGQETQYF,TGTGCCAGCAGGACTAGCGGCCAAGAGACCCAGTACTTC
TRBJ2-4,-,TRBV6-2/TRBV6-3,-,CASSEGLKNIQYF,TGTGCCAGCAGCGAGGGCCTCAAAAACATTCAGTACTTC
TRBJ1-6,few,TRBV11-3,TRBD1,CASTIGDRDSYNSPLHF,TGTGCCAGCACCATAGGGGACAGGGACTCCTATAATTCACCCCTCCACTTT